This is a list of T cell receptor beta chains from one sample in a study of regulatory T cells in long-lasting Graves disease. TCRdb re-derived calls from the multiplex PCR reads in MiXCR, one entry per CDR3 protein. Of some 410,000 distinct CDR3 sequences listed, about a sixth were seen once; the top ten hold 9.5% to 12%. The same data also contributed to another study, on T cells in Graves' hyperthyroidism and ophthalmopathy.

Specimen: peripheral blood mononuclear cells (PBMCs), collected at new diagnosis, from a patient treated with antithyroid drugs. These receptor sequences come from a woman aged 25 to 39 with Graves disease. CDR3s leave out the opening cysteine and the closing phenylalanine or tryptophan. Each record gives: V gene, J gene, CDR3 protein.

>TRBV19|TRBJ2-7
ASSARLAGSLGYEQY
>TRBV24-1|TRBJ2-1
ATSDGAYNEQF
>TRBV20-1|TRBJ1-1
SAGKPGGVRTEAF
>TRBV7-6|TRBJ2-3
ASSLAWGTSTDTQY
>TRBV5-4|TRBJ2-3
ASSFQGGSTDTQY
>TRBV7-6|TRBJ2-7
ASSLVGGFASYEQY
>TRBV6-5|TRBJ2-1
ASSYRGLSSYNEQF
>TRBV28|TRBJ2-7
ASRDAGVYEQY
>TRBV7-2|TRBJ1-5
ASSLEPLNQPQH
>TRBV12-3/TRBV12-4|TRBJ2-5
ASTRDLEETQY
>TRBV29-1|TRBJ2-7
SASPSGSSYEQY
>TRBV7-9|TRBJ2-2
ASSLNSATGELF
>TRBV30|TRBJ2-7
AWSVGGGSSYEQY
>TRBV13|TRBJ2-5
ASSLVFGGSFSETQY
>TRBV11-1|TRBJ2-2
ASSPSDPGELF